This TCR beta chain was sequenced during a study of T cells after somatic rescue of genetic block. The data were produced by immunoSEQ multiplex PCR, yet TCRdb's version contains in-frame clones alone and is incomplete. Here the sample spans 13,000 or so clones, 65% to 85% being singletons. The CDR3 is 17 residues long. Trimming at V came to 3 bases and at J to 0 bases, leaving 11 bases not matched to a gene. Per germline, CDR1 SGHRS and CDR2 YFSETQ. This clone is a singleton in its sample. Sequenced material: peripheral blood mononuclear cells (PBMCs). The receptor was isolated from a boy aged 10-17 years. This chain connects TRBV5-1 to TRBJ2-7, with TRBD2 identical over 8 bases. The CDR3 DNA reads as TGCGCCAGCAGCTCCTTTGCGACTAGCGCCAGCTCCTACGAGCAGTACTTC. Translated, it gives CASSSFATSASSYEQYF.